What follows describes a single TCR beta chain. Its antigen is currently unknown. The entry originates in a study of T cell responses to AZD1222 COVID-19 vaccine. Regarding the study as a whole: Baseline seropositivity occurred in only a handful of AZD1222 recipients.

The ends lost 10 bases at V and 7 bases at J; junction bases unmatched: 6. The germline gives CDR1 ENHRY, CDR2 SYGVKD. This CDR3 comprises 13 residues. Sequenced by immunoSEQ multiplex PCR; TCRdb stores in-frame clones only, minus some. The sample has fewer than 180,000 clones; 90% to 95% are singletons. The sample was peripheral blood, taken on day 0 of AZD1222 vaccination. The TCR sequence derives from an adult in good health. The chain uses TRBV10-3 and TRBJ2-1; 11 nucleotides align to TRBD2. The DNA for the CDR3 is TGTGCCACCGCCGGGACTAGCGGTAATGAGCAGTTCTTC. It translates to CATAGTSGNEQFF.